The 27 T cell receptor beta chains given below trace back to one sample, sequenced in a study of OX40 agonist ivuxolimab in advanced cancers. TCRdb keeps only in-frame clones here, not all; method: immunoSEQ multiplex PCR. The sample lists under 45,000 clones, roughly 84% seen once, with 1.8% in the top ten. The material was CD4+ or CD8+ T cells sorted from blood, obtained in a trial of the OX40 agonist ivuxolimab. These receptors were obtained from an adult with an advanced solid tumor such as melanoma, head and neck, liver or kidney cancer.

Worth noting for this clone: The same CDR3 also results from other DNA sequences found in this sample. This chain uses TRBV19 with TRBJ1-1; D gene ambiguous. This CDR3 region has 12 residues. Germline CDR1 LNHDA, CDR2 SQIVND (reference sequence). Between the trimmed V and J ends, which lost 5 bases and 0 bases, there was a span of 4 bases. CDR3 in DNA: TGTGCCAGTAGTTTCGTGAACACTGAAGCTTTCTTT. Encoded protein: CASSFVNTEAFF.

This rearrangement joins TRBV10-3 to TRBJ1-6; D gene unclear. Germline assignment: CDR1 ENHRY and CDR2 SYGVKD. The V gene lost 2 bases and the J gene lost 8 bases, with 7 bases spanning the gap. The CDR3 has 13 residues. CDR3 sequence: CAISEGVDSPLHF. As DNA, the CDR3 is TGTGCCATCAGTGAGGGGGTAGATTCACCCCTCCACTTT.

The chain employs TRBV7-2 and TRBJ2-7; TRBD2 might be the D (5 bases). The CDR3 totals 15 residues. Per germline, CDR1 SGHTA and CDR2 FQGNSA. V lost 3 bases and J lost 3, with 15 bases in between. The DNA of the CDR3 is TGTGCCAGCAGCTTCGATTCTAGCAGCTTCTACGAGCAGTACTTC. This translates into CASSFDSSSFYEQYF.

The chain employs TRBV5-6 and TRBJ1-2; D remains ambiguous. The CDR3 totals 13 residues. With 2 bases removed from V and 4 bases from J, the gap between germline ends came to 9 bases. Germline V gene sequence: CDR1 SGHDT, CDR2 YYEEEE. CDR3 amino acids: CASSLPEIYGYTF. CDR3 in DNA: TGTGCCAGCAGCTTACCAGAGATCTATGGCTACACCTTC.

This clone was seen a few times. In the same sample, other DNA sequences code for this CDR3. The V call is TRBV5-6, the J call TRBJ1-1; D perhaps matches TRBD1 (5 bases). This CDR3 contains 14 residues. Trimming took off 0 bases at V and 5 bases at J, with 11 bases between the two ends. Germline V gives CDR1 SGHDT, CDR2 YYEEEE. DNA of the CDR3: TGTGCCAGCAGCTTGGTGGTGGGGGGAACTGAAGCTTTCTTT. Translating it yields CASSLVVGGTEAFF.

The gene calls are TRBV9 and TRBJ2-5; D unresolved. The CDR3 runs 12 residues. Germline V lookup: CDR1 SGDLS, CDR2 YYNGEE. Trimming cost V 4 bases and J 1 base, with 5 bases left between them. The CDR3 is CASSRGQETQYF. CDR3 DNA sequence: TGTGCCAGCAGCCGAGGCCAAGAGACCCAGTACTTC. Full variable domain (rest looked up from reference TRBV9 and TRBJ2-5): DSGVTQTPKHLITATGQRVTLRCSPRSGDLSVYWYQQSLDQGLQFLIQYYNGEERAKGNILERFSAQQFPDLHSELNLSSLELGDSALYFCASSRGQETQYFGPGTRLLVL.

The chain combines TRBV28 with TRBJ2-7; 11 bases are shared with TRBD2. Germline V gene data show CDR1 as MDHEN and CDR2 as SYDVKM. Trimming cost V 7 bases and J 6 bases; bases outside gene matches: 5. This CDR3 has 13 amino acids. Here the CDR3 reads CASILAGGREQYF. For the CDR3, the DNA is TGTGCCAGCATATTAGCGGGAGGGCGCGAGCAGTACTTC.

This sequence joins TRBV6-1 and TRBJ2-7, with 9 bases lining up with TRBD2. CDR3 length: 14 amino acids. The junction had 8 bases not matched to a gene; V was cut back by 6 bases and J by 5 bases. Germline V lookup: CDR1 MNHNS, CDR2 SASEGT. CDR3 sequence reads: CASSEGLASHEQYF. The CDR3 nucleotides read TGTGCCAGCAGCGAGGGACTAGCTTCCCACGAGCAGTACTTC.

The rearrangement uses TRBV21-1 and TRBJ2-5. TRBV21-1 constitutes a pseudogene. The CDR3 length is 20 residues. CDR3 sequence: CASSKVRSARVSGNQETQYF. The CDR3, as DNA: TGTGCCAGCAGCAAAGTCCGTTCAGCCCGCGTATCTGGGAATCAAGAGACCCAGTACTTC.

This clone was observed a single time. The chain couples TRBV29-1 to TRBJ1-2; D is ambiguous. CDR1 is SQVTM and CDR2 is ANQGSEA in the germline V gene. The CDR3 is made up of 14 amino acids. The V and J ends lost 1 base and 0 bases respectively, with 9 bases between them. CDR3 DNA: TGCAGCGTTGAAGGAATCCAGTCTAACTATGGCTACACCTTC. Its protein is CSVEGIQSNYGYTF.

The chain links TRBV11-3 to TRBJ2-1, with 7 bases aligning to TRBD2. The germline V gene encodes CDR1 SGHNT and CDR2 YENEEA. The length of the CDR3 is 18 residues. V was clipped by 5 bases and J by 0 bases; unmatched bases: 13. CDR3 sequence reads: CASSDYPLAVSSYNEQFF. The CDR3 nucleotides read TGTGCCAGCAGCGATTACCCTCTAGCGGTCAGCTCCTACAATGAGCAGTTCTTC.

The chain recombines TRBV2 with TRBJ2-5, with 7 bases fitting TRBD1. J gave up 5 bases and V 7 bases, and 7 bases lay outside the gene matches. Germline CDR1 SNHLY, CDR2 FYNNEI. The CDR3 extends over 13 amino acids. This CDR3 is CASTLGTVETQYF. DNA for the CDR3: TGTGCCAGCACCCTCGGGACAGTCGAGACCCAGTACTTC.

This chain uses TRBV28 with TRBJ1-1; possible D gene TRBD1, 5 bases. The CDR3 sequence is 15 residues long. Trimming stripped 3 bases from V and 1 base from J, with 12 bases between. CDR1 and CDR2 from the germline V gene are MDHEN and SYDVKM. CDR3 in amino acids: CASSLMTAKNTEAFF. In DNA, the CDR3 is TGTGCCAGCAGTTTGATGACAGCCAAGAACACTGAAGCTTTCTTT.

The V call is TRBV29-1, the J call TRBJ1-1, with TRBD1 as a possible D gene (5 bases). The CDR3 length is 13 residues. Germline assignment: CDR1 SQVTM and CDR2 ANQGSEA. The V end lost 4 bases, the J end lost 5 bases, and 14 bases lay between the germline ends. CDR3 amino acids: CSVGTQGGTEAFF. CDR3 DNA sequence: TGCAGCGTTGGTACGCAGGGTGGAACTGAAGCTTTCTTT. Drawing the rest from reference TRBV29-1 and TRBJ1-1, the complete variable domain is SAVISQKPSRDICQRGTSLTIQCQVDSQVTMMFWYRQQPGQSLTLIATANQGSEATYESGFVIDKFPISRPNLTFSTLTVSNMSPEDSSIYLCSVGTQGGTEAFFGQGTRLTVV.

The V and J genes are TRBV28 and TRBJ2-1; possible D gene TRBD2, 5 bases. V gave up 6 bases and J gave up 0 bases, with 12 bases separating them. Germline lookup yields CDR1 MDHEN and CDR2 SYDVKM. CDR3 length equals 15 residues. The CDR3 DNA sequence: TGTGCCAGCAGGATTTTTGGGAGCTCCTACAATGAGCAGTTCTTC. Translating it yields CASRIFGSSYNEQFF. Complete variable domain (other parts from reference TRBV28 and TRBJ2-1): DVKVTQSSRYLVKRTGEKVFLECVQDMDHENMFWYRQDPGLGLRLIYFSYDVKMKEKGDIPEGYSVSREKKERFSLILESASTNQTSMYLCASRIFGSSYNEQFFGPGTRLTVL.

V and J are TRBV2 and TRBJ1-4; D may be TRBD1 (6 bases). The CDR3 has 12 amino acids. Trimming removed 4 bases from V and 7 bases from J, with 7 bases in between. Germline CDR1 and CDR2: SNHLY and FYNNEI. CDR3: CASSAGVEKLFF. The CDR3 DNA reads as TGTGCCAGCAGTGCAGGGGTTGAAAAACTGTTTTTT.

V usage is TRBV12-5 and J usage is TRBJ1-2; D is ambiguous. The V gene lost 4 bases and the J gene lost 2 bases, with 8 bases spanning the gap. CDR1 and CDR2 (germline): LGHNT, FRNRAP. The CDR3 has 13 amino acids. In DNA, the CDR3 is TGTGCTAGTGGTTGGTTTGGCAACTATGGCTACACCTTC. It is translated as CASGWFGNYGYTF.

This clone came up once. The V and J genes are TRBV5-6 and TRBJ1-2; D possibly corresponds to TRBD1 (5 bases). Germline-derived CDR1 and CDR2 are SGHDT and YYEEEE. V lost 4 bases and J lost 4, with 14 bases in between. CDR3 size: 14 residues. CDR3 protein: CASSPSTAFYGYTF. CDR3 sequence (DNA): TGTGCCAGCAGCCCCTCGACAGCCTTCTATGGCTACACCTTC.

J is TRBJ1-2 and V is TRBV2; D is ambiguous. This CDR3 has 14 residues. CDR1 is SNHLY, CDR2 FYNNEI, per germline. Trimming cost V 1 base and J 2 bases, with 8 bases left between them. CDR3 region: CASSEGAPNYGYTF. The DNA of the CDR3 is TGTGCCAGCAGTGAAGGGGCACCAAACTATGGCTACACCTTC. Using reference TRBV2 and TRBJ1-2 for the parts outside the CDR3, the full variable domain is EPEVTQTPSHQVTQMGQEVILRCVPISNHLYFYWYRQILGQKVEFLVSFYNNEISEKSEIFDDQFSVERPDGSNFTLKIRSTKLEDSAMYFCASSEGAPNYGYTFGSGTRLTVV.

This chain uses TRBV7-8 with TRBJ2-7; D unclear. The germline V gene has CDR1 SGHVS and CDR2 FQNEAQ. V lost 5 bases and J lost 7, with 9 bases in between. The CDR3 has 11 amino acids. The CDR3 loop reads CASSPSLEQYF. In DNA, the CDR3 is TGTGCCAGCAGCCCAAGTTTGGAGCAGTACTTC.

The chain combines TRBV6-5 with TRBJ2-7, with D possibly being TRBD1 (5 bases). CDR3 size: 16 residues. V was pared by 3 bases and J by 2 bases, with 17 bases between. The germline V gene has CDR1 MNHEY and CDR2 SVGAGI. The CDR3 nucleotides read TGTGCCAGCAGTTATATCTTAAGGGGTGTACCCTACGAGCAGTACTTC. This encodes CASSYILRGVPYEQYF.

To note about this clone: Its ends do not fully match the called genes, so a read error is possible. The chain links TRBV4-1 to TRBJ2-2; D uncertain. CDR3 length equals 13 residues. Germline CDR1 MGHRA, CDR2 YSYEKL. In DNA, the CDR3 is TGCGCCAGCAGCCAACAATTTTCGACCCCTGCGGTTTTT. Its protein is CASSQQFSTPAVF.

This clone was picked up one time. The chain is built from TRBV7-9 and TRBJ2-1, with D perhaps matching TRBD2 (6 bases). The V gene's germline CDR1 is SEHNR and CDR2 FQNEAQ (reference sequence). This CDR3 has 13 amino acids. V lost 4 bases, J lost 5 bases, and 9 bases lay in between. The CDR3 nucleotides read TGTGCCAGCAGCTCCGCGGGGCACAATGAGCAGTTCTTC. Translated: CASSSAGHNEQFF.

This clone was seen more than once but under ten times. This CDR3 is also generated by other DNA sequences in the sample. CDR3 amino acids: CASSLAPGAGTEAFF. The CDR3 nucleotides read TGTGCCAGCAGCTTAGCTCCTGGGGCTGGGACTGAAGCTTTCTTT. The J gene is TRBJ1-1, the V gene TRBV7-3; possibly TRBD1 for D (5 bases). The CDR3 length is 15 residues. CDR1 and CDR2 from the germline V gene are SGHTA and FQGTGA. V lost 2 bases and J lost 5, with 15 bases in between. Combining the CDR3 with reference TRBV7-3 and TRBJ1-1 gives the whole variable domain GAGVSQTPSNKVTEKGKYVELRCDPISGHTALYWYRQSLGQGPEFLIYFQGTGAADDSGLPNDRFFAVRPEGSVSTLKIQRTERGDSAVYLCASSLAPGAGTEAFFGQGTRLTVV.

The chain employs TRBV5-1 and TRBJ2-7; tentatively, D is TRBD1 or TRBD2 (5 bases each). Trimming took 5 bases from V and 1 from J, leaving 10 bases between them. CDR1 is SGHRS, CDR2 YFSETQ, per germline. This CDR3 is built from 13 residues. DNA of the CDR3: TGCGCCAGCAGTAGGGACGGATCCTACGAGCAGTACTTC. Translating gives CASSRDGSYEQYF.

This chain uses TRBV2 with TRBJ1-2, with 7 bases lining up with TRBD1. The CDR3 loop spans 13 amino acids. Germline V CDR1 and CDR2: SNHLY, FYNNEI. The ends lost 4 bases at V and 4 bases at J; junction bases unmatched: 3. CDR3 sequence: CASSGEGAYGYTF. DNA for the CDR3: TGTGCCAGCAGTGGAGAGGGGGCCTATGGCTACACCTTC.

This chain links TRBV9 with TRBJ1-1, with D possibly matching TRBD1 (5 bases). V lost 0 bases and J lost 8, with 14 bases in between. In germline, CDR1 is SGDLS, CDR2 YYNGEE. The CDR3 is 14 amino acids. DNA of the CDR3: TGTGCCAGCAGCGTAGGCCCTGGGGACGGGGAAGCTTTCTTT. This encodes CASSVGPGDGEAFF.